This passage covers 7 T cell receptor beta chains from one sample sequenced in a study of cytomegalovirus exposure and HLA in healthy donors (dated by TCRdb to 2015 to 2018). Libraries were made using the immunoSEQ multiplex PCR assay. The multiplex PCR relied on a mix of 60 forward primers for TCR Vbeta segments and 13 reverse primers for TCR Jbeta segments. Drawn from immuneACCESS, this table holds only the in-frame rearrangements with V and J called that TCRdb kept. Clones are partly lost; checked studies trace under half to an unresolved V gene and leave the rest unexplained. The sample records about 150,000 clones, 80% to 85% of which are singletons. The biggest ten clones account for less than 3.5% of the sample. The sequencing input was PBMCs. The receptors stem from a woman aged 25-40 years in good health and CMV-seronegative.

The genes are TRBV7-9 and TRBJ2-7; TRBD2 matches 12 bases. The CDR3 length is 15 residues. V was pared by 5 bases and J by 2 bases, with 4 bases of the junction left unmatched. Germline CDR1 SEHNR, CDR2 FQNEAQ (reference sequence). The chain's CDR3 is CASSPSGGGPYEQYF. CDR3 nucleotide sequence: TGTGCCAGCAGCCCTAGCGGGGGGGGCCCCTACGAGCAGTACTTC. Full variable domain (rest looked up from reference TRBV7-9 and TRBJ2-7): DTGVSQNPRHKITKRGQNVTFRCDPISEHNRLYWYRQTLGQGPEFLTYFQNEAQLEKSRLLSDRFSAERPKGSFSTLEIQRTEQGDSAMYLCASSPSGGGPYEQYFGPGTRLTVT.

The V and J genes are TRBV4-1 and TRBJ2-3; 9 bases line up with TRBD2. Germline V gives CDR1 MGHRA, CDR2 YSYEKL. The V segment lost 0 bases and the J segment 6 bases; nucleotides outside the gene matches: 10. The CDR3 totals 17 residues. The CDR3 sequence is CASSQEVRAGGVDTQYF. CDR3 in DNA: TGCGCCAGCAGCCAAGAAGTAAGAGCGGGGGGCGTCGATACGCAGTATTTT.

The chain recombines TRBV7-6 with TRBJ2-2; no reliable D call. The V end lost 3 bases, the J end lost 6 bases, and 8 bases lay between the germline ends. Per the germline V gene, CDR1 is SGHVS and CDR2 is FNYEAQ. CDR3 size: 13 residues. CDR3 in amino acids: CASSLSLAGELFF. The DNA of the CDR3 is TGTGCCAGCAGCTTGAGTTTGGCCGGGGAGCTGTTTTTT.

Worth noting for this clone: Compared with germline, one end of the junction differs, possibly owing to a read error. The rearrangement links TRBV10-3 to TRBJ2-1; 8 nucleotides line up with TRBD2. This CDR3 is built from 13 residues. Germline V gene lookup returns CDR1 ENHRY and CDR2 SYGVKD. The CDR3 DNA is TGTGCCGTTCGGGGACTAGGTTACAATGGGCAGTTCTTC. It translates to CAVRGLGYNGQFF.

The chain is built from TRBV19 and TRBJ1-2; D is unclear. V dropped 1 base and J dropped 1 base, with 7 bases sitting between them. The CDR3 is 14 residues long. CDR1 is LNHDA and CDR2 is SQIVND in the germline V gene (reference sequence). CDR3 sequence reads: CASSIVSVNYGYTF. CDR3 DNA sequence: TGTGCCAGTAGTATAGTAAGCGTTAACTATGGCTACACCTTC.

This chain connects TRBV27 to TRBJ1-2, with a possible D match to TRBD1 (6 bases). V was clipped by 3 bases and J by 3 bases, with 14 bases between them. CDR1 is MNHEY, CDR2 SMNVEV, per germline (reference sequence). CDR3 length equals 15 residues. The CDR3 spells CASSFRGDKDYGYTF. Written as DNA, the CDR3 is TGTGCCAGCAGTTTCAGGGGCGATAAGGACTATGGCTACACCTTC.

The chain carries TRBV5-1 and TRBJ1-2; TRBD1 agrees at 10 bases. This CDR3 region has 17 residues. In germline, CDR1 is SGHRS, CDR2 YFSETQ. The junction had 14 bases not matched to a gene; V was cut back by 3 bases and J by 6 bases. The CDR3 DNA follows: TGCGCCAGCAGCTCCGACCGGTGGGGGACAGGGGAAAATGGCTACACCTTC. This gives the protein CASSSDRWGTGENGYTF.